This is a list of T cell receptor beta chains from one sample in a study of TIL therapy for anti-PD-1-resistant metastatic lung cancer. Sequencing was performed with immunoSEQ multiplex PCR; in TCRdb, only in-frame clones are kept and a portion is missing. The repertoire holds about 100,000 clones, with around three fifths as singletons. Sample: tumor tissue, taken at baseline. These receptors all come from a person aged 25 to 80 with non-small cell lung cancer. Both conserved end residues are part of each CDR3. The D gene is left open where the match is weak. Rows may omit the clone size; those that give it use once, few, many or a size class.

>TRBV7-3|13|-|TRBJ2-1|-
TGTGCCAGCAGCTTAGGGGGTTTAGATGAGCAGTTCTTC
CASSLGGLDEQFF
>TRBV7-2|16|-|TRBJ2-1|once
TGTGCCAGCAGCCCCTACTTGGGGGGCGCCTACAATGAGCAGTTCTTC
CASSPYLGGAYNEQFF
>TRBV5-6|16|-|TRBJ1-4|-
TGTGCCAGCAGCTTTTTGGGGGGGCGAGAAGATGAAAAACTGTTTTTT
CASSFLGGREDEKLFF
>TRBV9|15|TRBD2|TRBJ2-3|-
TGTGCCAGCAGCCGGAGCGGGGCTAGCACAGATACGCAGTATTTT
CASSRSGASTDTQYF
>TRBV7-3|16|TRBD1|TRBJ2-6|-
TGTGCCAGCAGCCGATCAGGGGGCTCTGGGGCCAACGTCCTGACTTTC
CASSRSGGSGANVLTF
>TRBV7-2|15|TRBD2|TRBJ2-1|once
TGTGCCAGCAGCCCACTAGCGGGGGGGAACAATGAGCAGTTCTTC
CASSPLAGGNNEQFF
>TRBV5-1|14|-|TRBJ1-4|-
TGCGCCAGCAGCTTGGGGGGGACCTGGGAAAAACTGTTTTTT
CASSLGGTWEKLFF
>TRBV5-4|12|-|TRBJ1-6|-
TGTGCCAGCAGCCCGCCGAATTCACCCCTCCACTTT
CASSPPNSPLHF
>TRBV28|15|TRBD1|TRBJ2-5|-
TGTGCCAGCAGTTTATGGGGACAGGGGGTAGAGACCCAGTACTTC
CASSLWGQGVETQYF
>TRBV6-1|19|-|TRBJ2-7|-
TGTGCCAGCAGTGAAGCAGTCGGACAGAGTTTTCTAGGATCCTACGAGCAGTACTTC
CASSEAVGQSFLGSYEQYF
>TRBV19|15|TRBD1|TRBJ2-3|-
TGTGCCAGTACTCCGGGACAGGGCTGGCCAGATACGCAGTATTTT
CASTPGQGWPDTQYF
>TRBV5-4|15|TRBD1|TRBJ1-5|-
TGTGCCAGCAGCTTCGGGACAGGTCGGGATCAGCCCCAGCATTTT
CASSFGTGRDQPQHF
>TRBV6-2/TRBV6-3|13|-|TRBJ1-4|few
TGTGCCAGCAGTTACGGACCTGCGGAAAAACTGTTTTTT
CASSYGPAEKLFF
>TRBV7-2|15|-|TRBJ2-3|-
TGTGCCAGCAGAAAGGGAGACCTTAGCACAGATACGCAGTATTTT
CASRKGDLSTDTQYF
>TRBV6-5|15|-|TRBJ1-1|-
TGTGCCAGCAGTTACTCGCTAGGGGTGGGAACTGAAGCTTTCTTT
CASSYSLGVGTEAFF
>TRBV10-1|13|-|TRBJ2-7|-
TGCGCCAGCAGTGAGGAGGCATCCTACGAGCAGTACTTC
CASSEEASYEQYF
>TRBV20-1|16|TRBD2|TRBJ2-7|-
TGCAGTGCTAGTCGCGGGACTAGCGGGCCAAATGCTAGGCAGTACTTC
CSASRGTSGPNARQYF
>TRBV18|14|-|TRBJ2-2|-
TGTGCCAGCTCACCAGGGGCATACACCGGGGAGCTGTTTTTT
CASSPGAYTGELFF
>TRBV19|15|-|TRBJ1-1|few
TGTGCCAGTAGTCTATTCTCGGGGGGATACACTGAAGCTTTCTTT
CASSLFSGGYTEAFF